The present entry profiles one T cell receptor (beta chain) with its context. The antigen remains undetermined. The data stem from a study of cytomegalovirus exposure and HLA in healthy donors. Using immunoSEQ multiplex PCR, the repertoire was profiled, and TCRdb retains in-frame clones only, with some absent. The data show tens of thousands of clones, with around 97% seen just once and 2.4% held by the top ten. Study-level points and caveats: In vitro experiments confirmed that a few CMV-associated chains were specific for CMV antigens. Cytomegalovirus status, reportedly, was diagnosed with high specificity and sensitivity by the classifier. That first-cohort TCR clusters tended to co-occur in the approximately 120 validation repertoires was found in a later analysis. There were under 200 TCR beta chains listed as cytomegalovirus-associated.

Germline V lookup: CDR1 SGHRS, CDR2 YFSETQ. CDR3 size: 14 residues. V was trimmed by 4 bases and J by 4 bases, leaving 13 bases between them. This chain uses TRBV5-1 with TRBJ2-3; TRBD2 is a possible D gene (6 bases). This TCR was recovered from a man younger than 35 in good health and CMV-seronegative. Sequencing was done on a sample of PBMCs. DNA for the CDR3: TGCGCCAGCAGCGCGGGACCTCAGCCAGATACGCAGTATTTT. It translates to CASSAGPQPDTQYF. Using reference TRBV5-1 and TRBJ2-3 for the parts outside the CDR3, the full variable domain is KAGVTQTPRYLIKTRGQQVTLSCSPISGHRSVSWYQQTPGQGLQFLFEYFSETQRNKGNFPGRFSGRQFSNSRSEMNVSTLELGDSALYLCASSAGPQPDTQYFGPGTRLTVL.